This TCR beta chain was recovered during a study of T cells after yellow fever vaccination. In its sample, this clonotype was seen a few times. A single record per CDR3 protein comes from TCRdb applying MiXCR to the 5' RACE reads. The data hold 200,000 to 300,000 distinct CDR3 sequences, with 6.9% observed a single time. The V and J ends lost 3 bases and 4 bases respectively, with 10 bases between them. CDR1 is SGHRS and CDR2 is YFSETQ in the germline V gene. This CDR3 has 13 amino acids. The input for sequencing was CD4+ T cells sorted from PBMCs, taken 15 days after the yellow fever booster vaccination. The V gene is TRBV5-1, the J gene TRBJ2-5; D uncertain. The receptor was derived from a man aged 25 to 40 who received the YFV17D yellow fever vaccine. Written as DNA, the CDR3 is TGCGCCAGCAGCTCCCCTCTCGGAGAGACCCAGTACTTC. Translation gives CASSSPLGETQYF. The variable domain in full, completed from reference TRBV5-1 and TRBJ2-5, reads KAGVTQTPRYLIKTRGQQVTLSCSPISGHRSVSWYQQTPGQGLQFLFEYFSETQRNKGNFPGRFSGRQFSNSRSEMNVSTLELGDSALYLCASSSPLGETQYFGPGTRLLVL.